The next 11 T cell receptor beta chains were all read from a single sample in a study of spatial heterogeneity in lung cancer. The sample's time point: sample taken at primary tumor resection. Material for sequencing was whole RNA from tumor, nontumor lung or frozen PBMC, left unsorted. TCRdb reprocessed the 5' RACE reads via MiXCR and lists one record per CDR3 protein. Of roughly 46,000 distinct CDR3 sequences detected, about an eighth appear once; the ten largest clones hold around two fifths. The sequences come from PBMCs, collected at surgery. All receptors come from a female donor with early-stage non-small cell lung cancer.

This clonotype was observed a few times. This chain links TRBV2 with TRBJ1-2; 12 positions match TRBD1. The CDR3 is 15 amino acids. The germline CDR1 and CDR2 sequences are SNHLY and FYNNEI. Trimming removed 6 bases from V and 6 bases from J; junction bases left unmatched: 8. In DNA, the CDR3 is TGTGCCAGCAGACCCGGGACAGGGGGCGTCGATGGCTACACCTTC. This encodes CASRPGTGGVDGYTF.

This clonotype was recorded a few times. One end of the junction fails to match germline, which may point to a read error. This chain links TRBV7-3 with TRBJ1-2, with 7 bases aligning to TRBD1. The CDR3 has 17 residues. Germline values: CDR1 SGHTA, CDR2 FQGTGA. CDR3 region: CASSPQGGTDINYGYIF. DNA for the CDR3: TGTGCCAGCAGCCCCCAAGGCGGGACAGATATTAACTATGGCTACATCTTC. Full variable domain (rest looked up from reference TRBV7-3 and TRBJ1-2): GAGVSQTPSNKVTEKGKYVELRCDPISGHTALYWYRQSLGQGPEFLIYFQGTGAADDSGLPNDRFFAVRPEGSVSTLKIQRTERGDSAVYLCASSPQGGTDINYGYIFGSGTRLTVV.

This clonotype was counted a single time. A much larger clone lies a single base off, so this may be a read error. The chain uses TRBV13 and TRBJ1-6; no definite D call. Germline CDR1 reads PRHDT; CDR2 reads FYEKMQ (reference sequence). The CDR3 is made up of 14 amino acids. The CDR3 loop reads CASSPGRNNSPLNF. The DNA for the CDR3 is TGTGCCAGCAGCCCCGGACGGAATAATTCACCCCTCAACTTT.

This clonotype appeared many times. The chain uses TRBV6-1 and TRBJ2-7; 8 nucleotides match TRBD1. Trimming at V came to 6 bases and at J to 3 bases, leaving 7 bases not matched to a gene. The CDR3 contains 14 residues. CDR1 and CDR2 from the germline V gene are MNHNS and SASEGT. CDR3 residues: CASRLRGPGYEQYF. CDR3 DNA sequence: TGTGCCAGCAGACTCAGGGGGCCAGGCTACGAGCAGTACTTC.

This clonotype occurred a few times. The rearrangement uses TRBV18 and TRBJ1-1, with no clear D. The CDR3 loop spans 14 amino acids. The V end was cut by 5 bases, the J end by 1 base, with 11 bases between. The germline V gene encodes CDR1 KGHSH and CDR2 LQKENI. The CDR3 loop is CASSSVMGNTEAFF. CDR3 bases: TGTGCCAGCTCATCAGTAATGGGGAACACTGAAGCTTTCTTT.

This clonotype was seen at least ten times. The chain employs TRBV6-2 or TRBV6-3 and TRBJ1-1; 7 nucleotides agree with TRBD1. Germline CDR1 and CDR2: MNHEY and SVGEGT. The V segment lost 0 bases and the J segment 0 bases; nucleotides outside the gene matches: 16. This CDR3 is 20 amino acids long. The DNA of the CDR3 is TGTGCCAGCAGTTACTCCATGGACCCGGGACAGCGAACTATGAACACTGAAGCTTTCTTT. It specifies CASSYSMDPGQRTMNTEAFF.

V and J are TRBV20-1 and TRBJ1-1; unclear D gene. The V end lost 0 bases, the J end lost 0 bases, and 5 bases lay between the germline ends. CDR1 DFQATT and CDR2 SNEGSKA come from the germline V gene (reference sequence). The CDR3 covers 13 residues. CDR3 sequence: CSARDPLNTEAFF. As DNA, the CDR3 is TGCAGTGCTAGAGATCCCCTGAACACTGAAGCTTTCTTT.

This clonotype has a handful of counts. The chain has TRBV11-2 and TRBJ2-3; 11 bases match TRBD1. Unmatched junction bases numbered 5, after V lost 3 bases and J lost 6 bases. Germline CDR1 is SGHAT and CDR2 is FQNNGV. CDR3 length equals 15 residues. DNA for the CDR3: TGTGCCAGCAGCTTGGGGACAGGGGGTGCGGATACGCAGTATTTT. Amino acid sequence: CASSLGTGGADTQYF.

At least ten counts were recorded for this clonotype. This chain joins TRBV6-5 and TRBJ1-4; a possible D gene is TRBD1 (6 bases). The CDR3 runs 14 residues. The germline CDR1 and CDR2 sequences are MNHEY and SVGAGI. Trimming stripped 3 bases from V and 7 bases from J, with 12 bases between. The CDR3: CASSYEGGGEKLFF. The CDR3 DNA follows: TGTGCCAGCAGTTATGAGGGAGGGGGTGAAAAACTGTTTTTT.

V and J are TRBV20-1 and TRBJ1-6, with 7 bases fitting TRBD1. The CDR3 length is 12 residues. The J segment lost 8 bases and the V segment lost 2 bases, leaving 0 bases of the junction unmatched. CDR1 and CDR2 (germline): DFQATT, SNEGSKA (reference sequence). Here the CDR3 DNA reads TGCAGTGCTAGACAGGGGGATTCACCCCTCCACTTT. As protein: CSARQGDSPLHF.

This sequence joins TRBV20-1 and TRBJ2-3; D unclear. The CDR3 loop spans 10 amino acids. The V and J ends lost 6 bases and 8 bases respectively, with 9 bases between them. Per germline, CDR1 DFQATT and CDR2 SNEGSKA (reference sequence). The CDR3 region is CSADASTQYF. CDR3 in DNA: TGCAGTGCAGACGCGAGTACGCAGTATTTT.